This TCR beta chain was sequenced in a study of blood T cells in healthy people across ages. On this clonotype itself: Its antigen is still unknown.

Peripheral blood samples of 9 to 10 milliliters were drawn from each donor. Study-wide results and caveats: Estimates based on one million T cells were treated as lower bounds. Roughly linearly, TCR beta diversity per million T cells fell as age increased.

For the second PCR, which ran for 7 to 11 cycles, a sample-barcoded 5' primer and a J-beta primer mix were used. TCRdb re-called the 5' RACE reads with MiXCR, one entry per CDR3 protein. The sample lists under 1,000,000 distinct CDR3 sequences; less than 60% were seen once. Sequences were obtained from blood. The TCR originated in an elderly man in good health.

CDR3 sequence (DNA): TGTGCCACCAGTGACGCGCAGGGGGCTGGCAATCAGCCCCAGCATTTT. As protein: CATSDAQGAGNQPQHF. The gene calls are TRBV24-1 and TRBJ1-5; 8 nucleotides line up with TRBD1. The CDR3 length is 16 residues. The J segment lost 2 bases and the V segment lost 4 bases, leaving 6 bases of the junction unmatched. CDR1 and CDR2 from the germline V gene are KGHDR and SFDVKD.